This T cell receptor beta chain is from a study of response to subunit inactivated influenza vaccine. The CDR3 has 15 residues. CDR1 and CDR2 from the germline V gene are MNHEY and SVGEGT. V was shortened by 9 bases and J by 2 bases, with 18 bases between the two germline ends. A few counts support this clonotype. TCRdb re-analysed the RT-PCR reads in MiXCR, keeping a single row per CDR3 protein. This sample carries around 480,000 distinct CDR3 sequences, roughly 9.7% of them seen once, and the ten largest clones take less than 15%. The genes are TRBV6-2 or TRBV6-3 and TRBJ2-3; tentative D call: TRBD2 (5 bases). Here the sequenced sample was PBMCs from blood, taken 45 days after vaccination. This sequence was found in a man between 50 and 59 years old who received an inactivated influenza vaccine. CDR3 coding DNA: TGTGCCAGTGGGAGACTTCCACCGCTCACAGATACGCAGTATTTT. As protein: CASGRLPPLTDTQYF.